The T cell receptor (beta chain) under discussion was sequenced for a study of response to subunit inactivated influenza vaccine. TCRdb ran MiXCR on the RT-PCR reads and lists one entry per CDR3 protein. The sample yields about 540,000 distinct CDR3 sequences, around a quarter seen once. V shed 6 bases and J shed 4 bases, with 15 bases lying between them. The CDR3 loop spans 15 amino acids. Germline loops: CDR1 MDHEN, CDR2 SYDVKM. The same sample was also used in a study of T cells expressing NK-cell markers. That investigation notes: 5'RACE template switching with UMIs generated TCR beta cDNA.

The sequence came from a man aged 45 to 65 who received an inactivated influenza vaccine. Sequencing was performed on CD4+ T cells sorted from PBMCs, taken approximately 12 days after vaccination. V is TRBV28 and J is TRBJ2-2, with TRBD1 as a possible D gene (5 bases). The DNA for the CDR3 is TGTGCCAGCAGACCCCACCAGGGATTCACCGGGGAGCTGTTTTTT. Protein product: CASRPHQGFTGELFF.